This entry describes one TCR beta chain. No antigen is known for it. The sample is drawn from a study of early T cells in non-severe SARS-CoV-2 infection. Study-level background: With bulk RNA from unsorted whole blood as input, sequencing yielded unpaired chains. Notes on the study in general: Reliance on VDJdb matching favored anti-spike CD8 responses; private and CD4 specificities were missed.

The CDR3 runs to 12 residues. Trimming pared 4 bases from V and 7 bases from J, leaving 5 bases between. TCRdb re-called the 5' RACE reads with MiXCR, one entry per CDR3 protein. The sample holds over 85,000 distinct CDR3 sequences, over 10% seen once. Sequencing input: whole blood. This TCR derives from an adult who was a healthcare worker with PCR-confirmed SARS-CoV-2 infection or an uninfected control (not recorded which). This chain links TRBV12-3 or TRBV12-4 with TRBJ1-6; D remains ambiguous. This CDR3 is CASSSQNSPLHF. CDR3 in DNA: TGTGCCAGCAGTTCCCAAAATTCACCCCTCCACTTT.